The clone carrying this T cell receptor (beta chain) turned up a few times. Its specificity is not known. A universal primer binding site was introduced by template switching. The final cDNA contained unique molecular identifiers. MiXCR was run by TCRdb on the 5' RACE reads, yielding one entry per CDR3 protein. The sample has hundreds of thousands of distinct CDR3 sequences, 9% to 15% seen once; the top ten hold 7.2%. This specimen belongs to a study of identical twins. Findings and caveats of the study: Among beta out-of-frame sequences, excess sharing between twins appeared weaker. Instead of following the same donors, the conclusions were based on cross-sectional statistical analysis.

These data also formed part of another study, on yellow fever vaccine responses in identical twins. That work adds: Twins reportedly mounted vaccine T cell responses that seemed partly convergent, partly personalized.

This TCR came from a woman between 18 and 29 years old in good health. The sequenced sample was CD8+ T cells sorted from blood.

CDR3 DNA: TGTGCCAGCAGTTTCCACCGGATCTATGGCTACACCTTC. Translated: CASSFHRIYGYTF. J is TRBJ1-2 and V is TRBV28; D is undetermined. Trimming shortened V by 3 bases and J by 4 bases, and 9 bases separated the two germline ends. CDR3 length: 13 residues. The germline V gene has CDR1 MDHEN and CDR2 SYDVKM.